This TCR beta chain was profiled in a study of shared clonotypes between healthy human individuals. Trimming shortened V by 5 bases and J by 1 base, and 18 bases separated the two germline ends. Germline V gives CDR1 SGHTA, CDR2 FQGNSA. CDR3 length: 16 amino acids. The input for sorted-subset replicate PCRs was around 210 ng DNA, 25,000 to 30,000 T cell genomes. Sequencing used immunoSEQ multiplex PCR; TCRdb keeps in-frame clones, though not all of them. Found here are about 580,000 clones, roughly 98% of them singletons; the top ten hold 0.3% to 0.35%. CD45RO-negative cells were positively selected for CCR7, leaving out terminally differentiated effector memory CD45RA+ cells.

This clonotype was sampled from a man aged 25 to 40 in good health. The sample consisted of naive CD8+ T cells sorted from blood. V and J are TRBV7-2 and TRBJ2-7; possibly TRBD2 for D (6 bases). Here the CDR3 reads CASSINGLAASYEQYF. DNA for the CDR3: TGTGCCAGCAGCATAAATGGTTTAGCGGCGTCCTACGAGCAGTACTTC.